A single sample gave rise to the 31 T cell receptor beta chains below, sequenced in a study of blood T cell repertoires in COVID-19. The table came from immunoSEQ multiplex PCR; TCRdb's copy has only in-frame clones and leaves some out. Here the sample spans about 370,000 clones, around 92% being singletons. Sequenced: peripheral blood. The receptors were sampled from a woman in her twenties or thirties with COVID-19, enrolled during active disease.

This sequence joins TRBV7-9 and TRBJ2-3; the match to TRBD2 covers 12 bases. The germline V gene encodes CDR1 SEHNR and CDR2 FQNEAQ (reference sequence). The CDR3 is 16 amino acids. Unmatched junction bases numbered 11, after V lost 8 bases and J lost 5 bases. CDR3 sequence (DNA): TGTGCCAGCGCGACTAGCGGGAGTTTCGGGAAAGATACGCAGTATTTT. It encodes CASATSGSFGKDTQYF.

This clone was seen more than once but under ten times. The V call is TRBV3-1 (or the pseudogene TRBV3-2), the J call TRBJ2-5, with 9 bases fitting TRBD2. CDR3 length: 16 amino acids. CDR1 and CDR2 (germline): LGHDT, YNNKEL (reference sequence). Germline trimming cut 1 base from V and 3 bases from J; bases unmatched to any gene: 6. CDR3: CASSQGVAGGKETQYF. CDR3 DNA: TGTGCCAGCAGCCAAGGGGTCGCGGGGGGGAAAGAGACCCAGTACTTC.

The chain couples TRBV6-6 to TRBJ1-5; 10 bases line up with TRBD1. CDR3 length: 16 residues. Per the germline V gene, CDR1 is MNHNY and CDR2 is SVGAGI (reference sequence). Trimming cost V 4 bases and J 4 bases; bases outside gene matches: 7. The CDR3 reads CASSSGTGAKNQPQHF. The CDR3 nucleotides are TGTGCCAGCAGTTCCGGGACAGGGGCTAAAAATCAGCCCCAGCATTTT.

In its sample, this clone was seen a few times. Other DNA sequences from this sample encode an identical CDR3 as well. The CDR3 is CASSLGTSGSYEQYV. CDR3 nucleotides: TGTGCCAGCAGCTTGGGGACTAGCGGCTCCTACGAGCAGTACGTC. The chain links TRBV5-6 to TRBJ2-7, with 10 bases fitting TRBD2. The V gene end was trimmed by 0 bases and the J gene end by 0 bases; junction bases not matched to a gene: 0. The CDR3 length is 15 residues. Germline V gene lookup returns CDR1 SGHDT and CDR2 YYEEEE.

This chain joins TRBV11-2 and TRBJ1-1, with 8 bases lining up with TRBD1. CDR3 size: 16 residues. V trimming: 0 bases; J trimming: 4 bases; junction bases outside the gene matches: 7. Germline loops: CDR1 SGHAT, CDR2 FQNNGV. The CDR3 sequence: CASSLEPGGLGTEAFF. CDR3 coding DNA: TGTGCCAGCAGCTTAGAGCCAGGGGGCTTGGGCACTGAAGCTTTCTTT.

The chain employs TRBV5-8 and TRBJ2-7; possible D gene TRBD1, 5 bases. The CDR3 loop spans 13 amino acids. In germline, CDR1 is SGHTS, CDR2 YDEGEE. Deletions cut 1 base from V and 6 bases from J, with 11 bases between. Here the CDR3 reads CASSLYSGREQYV. The CDR3 bases are TGTGCCAGCAGCTTGTATTCAGGGCGCGAGCAGTACGTC.

This chain joins TRBV6-2 or TRBV6-3 and TRBJ2-7; TRBD2 is a possible D gene (5 bases). Germline V gives CDR1 MNHEY, CDR2 SVGEGT. The CDR3 consists of 13 residues. Trimming removed 5 bases from V and 3 bases from J, with 11 bases in between. Written as DNA, the CDR3 is TGTGCCAGCAGTCCCGGGATACTCTACGAGCAGTACTTC. This translates into CASSPGILYEQYF.

The chain couples TRBV12-3 or TRBV12-4 to TRBJ1-4, with D uncertain. V was clipped by 7 bases and J by 10 bases, with 16 bases between them. The length of the CDR3 is 13 residues. The CDR3 sequence is CASTPDPRGKLFF. CDR3 coding DNA: TGTGCCAGCACCCCCGACCCCCGGGGAAAACTGTTTTTT.

V is TRBV7-9 and J is TRBJ2-5, with 7 bases that match TRBD2. CDR3 length equals 14 residues. The ends lost 8 bases at V and 0 bases at J; junction bases unmatched: 6. Germline loops: CDR1 SEHNR, CDR2 FQNEAQ (reference sequence). The CDR3 here is CASGLSGDQETQYF. The CDR3 DNA reads as TGTGCCAGCGGGCTGAGCGGGGACCAAGAGACCCAGTACTTC. Variable domain in full (rest from reference TRBV7-9 and TRBJ2-5): DTGVSQNPRHKITKRGQNVTFRCDPISEHNRLYWYRQTLGQGPEFLTYFQNEAQLEKSRLLSDRFSAERPKGSFSTLEIQRTEQGDSAMYLCASGLSGDQETQYFGPGTRLLVL.

This chain uses TRBV4-3 with TRBJ1-2; 7 bases match TRBD1. Germline values: CDR1 LGHNA, CDR2 YSLEER. CDR3 size: 16 residues. V was clipped by 1 base and J by 4 bases; unmatched bases: 9. CDR3 residues: CASSQVFPGDSYGYTF. Written as DNA, the CDR3 is TGCGCCAGCAGCCAAGTCTTTCCAGGGGACAGCTATGGCTACACCTTC.

DNA for the CDR3: TGTGCCAGCAGCTTACCGGGGTCGACCACCGGGGAGCTGTTTTTT. It codes for CASSLPGSTTGELFF. The rearrangement links TRBV7-2 to TRBJ2-2, with D maybe TRBD2 (5 bases). CDR3 length equals 15 residues. Trimming stripped 2 bases from V and 4 bases from J, with 11 bases between. Germline V gives CDR1 SGHTA, CDR2 FQGNSA. Full variable domain (rest looked up from reference TRBV7-2 and TRBJ2-2): GAGVSQSPSNKVTEKGKDVELRCDPISGHTALYWYRQSLGQGLEFLIYFQGNSAPDKSGLPSDRFSAERTGGSVSTLTIQRTQQEDSAVYLCASSLPGSTTGELFFGEGSRLTVL.

The CDR3 bases are TGTGCCAGCAGCTTGGACGGGAGAGAGGACATTCAGTACTTC. Translated: CASSLDGREDIQYF. The chain has TRBV5-4 and TRBJ2-4; tentative D call: TRBD2 (6 bases). CDR3 length: 14 residues. Trimming took 0 bases from V and 8 from J, leaving 12 bases between them. In germline, CDR1 is SGHNT, CDR2 YYREEE (reference sequence).

The chain recombines TRBV24-1 with TRBJ2-5, with a tentative D call TRBD2 (5 bases). The CDR3 has 13 residues. Germline V CDR1 and CDR2: KGHDR, SFDVKD. Trimming left V 4 bases short and J 3 bases short, with 8 bases between. CDR3 loop: CATSEPGKETQYF. The CDR3 region has the DNA TGTGCCACCAGTGAACCCGGGAAAGAGACCCAGTACTTC.

This rearrangement joins TRBV11-3 to TRBJ2-3, with TRBD2 as a possible D gene (5 bases). This CDR3 comprises 14 residues. Germline loops: CDR1 SGHNT, CDR2 YENEEA. Trimming stripped 4 bases from V and 6 bases from J, with 14 bases between. Written as DNA, the CDR3 is TGTGCCAGCAGCTCTCGAGGGTTCACGGATACGCAGTATTTT. Its protein product is CASSSRGFTDTQYF.

This chain connects TRBV5-6 to TRBJ1-4, with TRBD1 as a possible D gene (5 bases). The CDR3 sequence is 16 residues long. V lost 0 bases and J 0 bases, leaving 9 bases between the germline ends. In germline, CDR1 is SGHDT, CDR2 YYEEEE. CDR3 sequence (DNA): TGTGCCAGCAGCTTGGCCGGGGGGGCAACTAATGAAAAACTGTTTTTT. Translated, it gives CASSLAGGATNEKLFF.

The chain has TRBV4-1 and TRBJ2-1; 14 positions match TRBD2. V lost 8 bases and J lost 7; bases outside the gene matches: 7. Germline V gives CDR1 MGHRA, CDR2 YSYEKL. The CDR3 consists of 15 residues. CDR3 sequence (DNA): TGCGCCAGCGGTCCCTGGACTAGCGGGGGGAATGAGCAGTTCTTC. Translating it yields CASGPWTSGGNEQFF.

The chain carries TRBV19 and TRBJ2-2, with 8 bases aligning to TRBD1. The CDR3 is 18 amino acids. Germline V lookup: CDR1 LNHDA, CDR2 SQIVND (reference sequence). J was trimmed by 5 bases and V by 8 bases; bases with no gene match: 19. In DNA, the CDR3 is TGTGCCAGTTCTCGACAGGGGTCCAACCGGGGGCGGACCGGGGAGCTGTTTTTT. Residues: CASSRQGSNRGRTGELFF.

The chain combines TRBV24-1 with TRBJ2-1; 10 nucleotides match TRBD1. The CDR3 extends over 16 amino acids. Germline assignment: CDR1 KGHDR and CDR2 SFDVKD. The ends lost 0 bases at V and 5 bases at J; junction bases unmatched: 3. For the CDR3, the DNA is TGTGCCACCAGTGATTTGAGACAGGGGGCGGACAATGAGCAGTTCTTC. Encoded protein: CATSDLRQGADNEQFF.

This rearrangement joins TRBV6-2 or TRBV6-3 to TRBJ1-1; D unclear. The CDR3 length is 16 residues. Germline V gives CDR1 MNHEY, CDR2 SVGEGT. The V gene lost 2 bases and the J gene lost 0 bases, with 13 bases spanning the gap. CDR3 amino acids: CASSYSAQAMNTEAFF. Here the CDR3 DNA reads TGTGCCAGCAGTTACAGTGCCCAGGCGATGAACACTGAAGCTTTCTTT.

This clone was seen just once. This rearrangement joins TRBV4-1 to TRBJ2-3; 7 bases align to TRBD1. The CDR3 is 11 residues long. Germline-derived CDR1 and CDR2 are MGHRA and YSYEKL. The trim removed 1 base at V and 14 bases at J, leaving 3 bases unmatched. CDR3 DNA: TGCGCCAGCAGCCAAGGACAGGGTGTGTATTTT. The encoded protein is CASSQGQGVYF.

The rearrangement joins TRBV14 to TRBJ1-2; D possibly corresponds to TRBD1 (5 bases). Trimming cost V 0 bases and J 2 bases, with 7 bases left between them. The CDR3 has 14 residues. CDR1 and CDR2 from the germline V gene are SGHDN and FVKESK. Here the CDR3 DNA reads TGTGCCAGCAGCCAAGATACAGGCAACTATGGCTACACCTTC. It encodes CASSQDTGNYGYTF.

The chain couples TRBV24-1 to TRBJ2-1, with 8 bases that match TRBD2. From germline, CDR1 is KGHDR and CDR2 SFDVKD. V was clipped by 7 bases and J by 9 bases; unmatched bases: 13. The CDR3 covers 15 residues. CDR3 amino acids: CATRKAGGQFGEQFF. The CDR3 DNA reads TGTGCCACCAGGAAGGCGGGGGGCCAATTCGGTGAGCAGTTCTTC.

The chain employs TRBV7-8 and TRBJ2-7, with 7 bases matching TRBD2. Losses at the gene ends were 1 base for V and 1 base for J; bases not matched to a gene: 7. This CDR3 has 16 amino acids. CDR1 is SGHVS, CDR2 FQNEAQ, per germline. The CDR3 here is CASSLDWREWSYEQYV. CDR3 sequence (DNA): TGTGCCAGCAGCTTAGACTGGCGGGAGTGGTCCTACGAGCAGTACGTC.

V gene TRBV6-1 combines with J gene TRBJ1-5; the match to TRBD1 covers 7 bases. Trimming at V came to 2 bases and at J to 2 bases, leaving 6 bases not matched to a gene. The length of the CDR3 is 16 residues. The germline CDR1 and CDR2 sequences are MNHNS and SASEGT. The CDR3 bases are TGTGCCAGCAGTGAATGGAAGGGGGCGGGCAATCAGCCCCAGCATTTT. Protein product: CASSEWKGAGNQPQHF.

V gene TRBV12-3 or TRBV12-4 combines with J gene TRBJ2-1, with TRBD2 matching over 13 bases. This CDR3 contains 13 residues. Trimming removed 5 bases from V and 10 bases from J; junction bases left unmatched: 2. The CDR3 region is CASSGTSGKEQFF. CDR3 DNA sequence: TGTGCCAGCAGTGGGACTAGCGGGAAGGAGCAGTTCTTC.

This rearrangement joins TRBV19 to TRBJ2-7; the D is unclear. Germline lookup yields CDR1 LNHDA and CDR2 SQIVND (reference sequence). Trimming took off 4 bases at V and 2 bases at J, with 12 bases between the two ends. CDR3 length: 14 residues. CDR3 protein: CASSTSLYPYEQYV. Here the CDR3 DNA reads TGTGCCAGTAGTACCTCGTTGTATCCCTACGAGCAGTACGTC.

The chain employs TRBV30 and TRBJ2-1, with TRBD2 identical over 9 bases. Germline values: CDR1 GTSNPN, CDR2 SVGIG (reference sequence). This CDR3 contains 15 residues. The V gene end was trimmed by 5 bases and the J gene end by 4 bases; junction bases not matched to a gene: 9. The CDR3 reads CAWGLSGSGYNEQFF. The DNA of the CDR3 is TGTGCCTGGGGCCTTAGCGGGAGTGGGTACAATGAGCAGTTCTTC.

This clone was observed a single time. The chain couples TRBV10-3 to TRBJ1-2, with 7 bases identical to TRBD1. The V gene's germline CDR1 is ENHRY and CDR2 SYGVKD. V lost 3 bases, J lost 2 bases, and 3 bases stayed unmatched. The CDR3 extends over 14 amino acids. DNA for the CDR3: TGTGCCATCAGTGAACGCAGGGGGAACTATGGCTACACCTTC. Protein product: CAISERRGNYGYTF.

A note on this clone: A read error may account for a junction end that differs from germline. The rearrangement links TRBV7-7 to TRBJ2-3, with 9 bases identical to TRBD1. The CDR3 has 16 residues. Germline values: CDR1 SSHAT, CDR2 FNYEAQ (reference sequence). DNA for the CDR3: TGTGCTAGCAGCTCCGGACCGGGACAGGGCGCAGATACGCAGTATTTT. Protein sequence: CASSSGPGQGADTQYF.

This sequence joins TRBV3-1 (or the pseudogene TRBV3-2) and TRBJ1-6; weak D call: TRBD1 (6 bases). Trimming stripped 8 bases from V and 4 bases from J, with 9 bases between. The CDR3 is made up of 13 amino acids. The germline gives CDR1 LGHDT, CDR2 YNNKEL (reference sequence). CDR3 amino acids: CASGGQYNSPLHF. CDR3 DNA sequence: TGTGCCAGCGGCGGACAGTATAATTCACCCCTCCACTTT.

The gene calls are TRBV7-8 and TRBJ2-3; D uncertain. The CDR3 spans 16 residues. Germline CDR1 reads SGHVS; CDR2 reads FQNEAQ. V lost 6 bases to trimming and J lost 2 bases, with 18 bases between them. The CDR3 nucleotides are TGTGCCAGCAGAAAGACTTACTACCTCAACACAGATACGCAGTATTTT. It yields the protein CASRKTYYLNTDTQYF. The complete variable domain, with remaining parts taken from reference TRBV7-8 and TRBJ2-3, reads GAGVSQSPRYKVAKRGQDVALRCDPISGHVSLFWYQQALGQGPEFLTYFQNEAQLDKSGLPSDRFFAERPEGSVSTLKIQRTQQEDSAVYLCASRKTYYLNTDTQYFGPGTRLTVL.